The 6 T cell receptor beta chains below were found in one sample sequenced in a study of cytomegalovirus exposure and HLA in healthy donors. Primers for the PCR totalled 60 Vbeta and 13 Jbeta. Assay used: immunoSEQ multiplex PCR; TCRdb lists only in-frame clones, some missing. The sample table includes about 140,000 clones. Sequenced input: PBMCs. The receptors come from a man in his forties in good health and CMV-seronegative.

This rearrangement joins TRBV4-3 to TRBJ2-3, with 12 bases fitting TRBD2. V lost 0 bases, J lost 6 bases, and 7 bases stayed unmatched. The germline CDR1 and CDR2 sequences are LGHNA and YSLEER. This CDR3 spans 17 amino acids. CDR3 nucleotide sequence: TGCGCCAGCAGCCAAGATCGACTAGCGGGGGCTCCGGATACGCAGTATTTT. It encodes CASSQDRLAGAPDTQYF.

The chain combines TRBV7-9 with TRBJ1-3, with D possibly TRBD1 on 5 matching bases. The germline CDR1 and CDR2 sequences are SEHNR and FQNEAQ (reference sequence). V was pared by 11 bases and J by 4 bases, with 15 bases between. The CDR3 contains 13 residues. CDR3 sequence reads: CAAGTGGGNTIYF. CDR3 DNA sequence: TGTGCCGCAGGTACAGGCGGCGGAAACACCATATATTTT.

The V gene is TRBV18, the J gene TRBJ1-1; D is ambiguous. The CDR3 length is 12 residues. V shed 2 bases and J shed 4 bases, with 5 bases lying between them. Germline V CDR1 and CDR2: KGHSH, LQKENI. Written as DNA, the CDR3 is TGTGCCAGCTCACCAACGAGCACTGAAGCTTTCTTT. Its protein is CASSPTSTEAFF.

V gene TRBV11-2 combines with J gene TRBJ1-1; a possible D gene is TRBD1 (5 bases). Per germline, CDR1 SGHAT and CDR2 FQNNGV. This CDR3 has 12 residues. Between the trimmed V and J ends, which lost 5 bases and 4 bases, there was a span of 8 bases. The CDR3 DNA sequence: TGTGCCAGCAGCCAGGGTGCCACTGAAGCTTTCTTT. This sequence encodes CASSQGATEAFF. The full variable domain, rest sourced from reference TRBV11-2 and TRBJ1-1, is EAGVAQSPRYKIIEKRQSVAFWCNPISGHATLYWYQQILGQGPKLLIQFQNNGVVDDSQLPKDRFSAERLKGVDSTLKIQPAKLEDSAVYLCASSQGATEAFFGQGTRLTVV.

This rearrangement joins TRBV9 to TRBJ2-7; 8 bases match TRBD1. The V segment lost 4 bases and the J segment 5 bases; nucleotides outside the gene matches: 8. The CDR3 length is 14 residues. From germline, CDR1 is SGDLS and CDR2 YYNGEE. This CDR3 reads CASSPRTGMDEQYF. CDR3 coding DNA: TGTGCCAGCAGCCCTCGGACAGGGATGGACGAGCAGTACTTC.

CDR3 sequence (DNA): TGTGCCAGCAGCCGCACGGGGGGGCTCGAGTACGAGCAGTACTTC. Translation: CASSRTGGLEYEQYF. The rearrangement joins TRBV5-6 to TRBJ2-5; the match to TRBD2 covers 8 bases. The DNA matches TRBJ2-7 better at its end, which makes the J call doubtful. The germline gives CDR1 SGHDT, CDR2 YYEEEE. This CDR3 is 15 amino acids long.